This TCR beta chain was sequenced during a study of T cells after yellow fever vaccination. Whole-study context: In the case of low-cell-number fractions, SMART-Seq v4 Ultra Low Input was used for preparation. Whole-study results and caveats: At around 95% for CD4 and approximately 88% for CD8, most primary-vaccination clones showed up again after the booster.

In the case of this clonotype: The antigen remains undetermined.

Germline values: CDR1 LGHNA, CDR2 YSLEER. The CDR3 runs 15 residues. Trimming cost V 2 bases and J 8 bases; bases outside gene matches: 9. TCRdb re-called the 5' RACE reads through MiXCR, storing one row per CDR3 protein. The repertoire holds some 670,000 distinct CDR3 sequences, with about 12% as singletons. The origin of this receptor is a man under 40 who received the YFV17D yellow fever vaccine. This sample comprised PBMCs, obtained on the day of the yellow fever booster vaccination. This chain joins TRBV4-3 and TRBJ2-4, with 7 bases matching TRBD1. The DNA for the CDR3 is TGCGCCAGCAGCCAACAACAGGGGATCGGGGACATTCAGTACTTC. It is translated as CASSQQQGIGDIQYF.